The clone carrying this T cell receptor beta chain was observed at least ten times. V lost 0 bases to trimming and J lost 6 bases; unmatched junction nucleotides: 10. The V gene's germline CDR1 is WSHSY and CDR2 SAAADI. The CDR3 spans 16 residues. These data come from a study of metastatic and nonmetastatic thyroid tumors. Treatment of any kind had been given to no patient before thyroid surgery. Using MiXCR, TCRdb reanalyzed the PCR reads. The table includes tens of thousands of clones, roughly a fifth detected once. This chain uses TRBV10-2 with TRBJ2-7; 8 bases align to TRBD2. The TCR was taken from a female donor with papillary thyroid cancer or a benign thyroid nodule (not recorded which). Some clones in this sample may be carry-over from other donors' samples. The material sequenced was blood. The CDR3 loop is CASSESFVTSEAEQYF. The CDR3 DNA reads TGCGCCAGCAGTGAGTCGTTCGTGACTAGCGAAGCCGAGCAGTACTTC.